A single sample gave rise to the 17 T cell receptor beta chains below, sequenced in a study of shared clonotypes between healthy human individuals. Assay used: immunoSEQ multiplex PCR; TCRdb lists only in-frame clones, some missing. The sample carries around 480,000 clones, about 79% recorded once. The material sequenced was PBMCs. The receptors were sampled from a woman aged 40-49 years in good health. Some clones in this sample may be carry-over from other donors' samples.

A single count supports this clone. The V call is TRBV6-1, the J call TRBJ1-4, with 8 nucleotides matching TRBD1. CDR1 and CDR2 from the germline V gene are MNHNS and SASEGT. J gave up 8 bases and V 5 bases, and 4 bases lay outside the gene matches. This CDR3 spans 13 amino acids. CDR3 in DNA: TGTGCCAGCAGTTGGACAGGGAACGAAAAACTGTTTTTT. It specifies CASSWTGNEKLFF.

The chain joins TRBV7-9 to TRBJ2-1, with TRBD1 matching over 10 bases. V lost 3 bases to trimming and J lost 5 bases; unmatched junction nucleotides: 4. Germline assignment: CDR1 SEHNR and CDR2 FQNEAQ (reference sequence). The CDR3 runs 15 residues. CDR3 residues: CASSFWGQGNNEQFF. The CDR3 nucleotides read TGTGCCAGCAGCTTCTGGGGACAGGGGAACAATGAGCAGTTCTTC.

On this clone itself: The same CDR3 arises from other DNA sequences in this sample as well. J is TRBJ1-1 and V is TRBV29-1, with D unresolved. Per the germline V gene, CDR1 is SQVTM and CDR2 is ANQGSEA. Trimming pared 4 bases from V and 0 bases from J, leaving 3 bases between. The CDR3 is 11 residues long. This CDR3 reads CSVGLNTEAFF. The CDR3 DNA reads as TGCAGCGTTGGTCTGAACACTGAAGCTTTCTTT.

This chain uses TRBV4-1 with TRBJ2-1, with no clear D. There are 14 residues in the CDR3. Germline CDR1 MGHRA, CDR2 YSYEKL. The V end was cut by 1 base, the J end by 5 bases, with 9 bases between. This CDR3 is CASSQVVTNNEQFF. DNA for the CDR3: TGCGCCAGCAGCCAAGTAGTCACAAACAATGAGCAGTTCTTC.

This clone was counted a single time. The genes are TRBV29-1 and TRBJ2-2; TRBD2 matches 8 bases. J was trimmed by 7 bases and V by 4 bases; bases with no gene match: 5. CDR3 length equals 13 residues. In germline, CDR1 is SQVTM, CDR2 ANQGSEA. The CDR3 spells CSVVAGGDGELFF. The CDR3, as DNA: TGCAGCGTTGTGGCGGGAGGTGACGGGGAGCTGTTTTTT.

The genes are TRBV5-1 and TRBJ2-1, with D hard to call. This CDR3 is built from 15 residues. CDR1 and CDR2 from the germline V gene are SGHRS and YFSETQ. The V gene lost 1 base and the J gene lost 2 bases, with 10 bases spanning the gap. The CDR3 is CASSLLGGPYNEQFF. CDR3 in DNA: TGCGCCAGCAGCTTGTTAGGCGGCCCCTACAATGAGCAGTTCTTC.

This clone was recorded once. The chain has TRBV7-2 and TRBJ2-5, with D perhaps matching TRBD2 (5 bases). With the DNA end fitting TRBJ2-7 better, the J assignment may be wrong. Germline-derived CDR1 and CDR2 are SGHTA and FQGNSA. The CDR3 sequence is 12 residues long. The CDR3 DNA follows: TGTGCCAGCAGCGTAGACTACTACGAGCAGTACTTC. This sequence encodes CASSVDYYEQYF.

On this clone itself: This specimen includes other DNA sequences encoding the same CDR3. The genes are TRBV7-6 and TRBJ2-7, with a possible D match to TRBD1 (6 bases). The germline CDR1 and CDR2 sequences are SGHVS and FNYEAQ. The CDR3 length is 13 residues. Trimming took 5 bases from V and 6 from J, leaving 14 bases between them. The chain's CDR3 is CASSVNRDREQYF. DNA for the CDR3: TGTGCCAGCAGCGTGAACAGGGACCGCGAGCAGTACTTC.

The CDR3 reads CASSFGGGVDTGELFF. CDR3 nucleotides: TGTGCCAGCAGTTTTGGAGGGGGGGTGGACACCGGGGAGCTGTTTTTT. The J gene is TRBJ2-2, the V gene TRBV28; TRBD2 is a possible D gene (7 bases). Germline CDR1 and CDR2: MDHEN and SYDVKM. V gave up 3 bases and J gave up 3 bases, with 14 bases separating them. There are 16 residues in the CDR3.

The rearrangement links TRBV6-1 to TRBJ2-2; D remains unclear. This CDR3 region has 13 residues. The germline gives CDR1 MNHNS, CDR2 SASEGT. Deletions cut 4 bases from V and 2 bases from J, with 5 bases between. The DNA of the CDR3 is TGTGCCAGCAGTGGACACAACACCGGGGAGCTGTTTTTT. Encoded protein: CASSGHNTGELFF.

CDR3 bases: TGTGCCAGCAGCTTAGGGAACCCCAGCCCCGACAATGAGCAGTTCTTC. It specifies CASSLGNPSPDNEQFF. J is TRBJ2-1 and V is TRBV11-2; D remains ambiguous. V lost 1 base to trimming and J lost 5 bases, with 15 bases between them. Germline CDR1 SGHAT, CDR2 FQNNGV. CDR3 length: 16 amino acids.

The rearrangement links TRBV5-1 to TRBJ2-3; 11 positions match TRBD2. The germline V gene has CDR1 SGHRS and CDR2 YFSETQ. CDR3 length: 16 amino acids. V dropped 2 bases and J dropped 1; count of bases not matched to a gene: 3. In DNA, the CDR3 is TGCGCCAGCAGCTTAGCGACTAGCGGGGGCACAGATACGCAGTATTTT. Amino acids: CASSLATSGGTDTQYF. Looking up the rest from reference TRBV5-1 and TRBJ2-3 gives the full variable domain: KAGVTQTPRYLIKTRGQQVTLSCSPISGHRSVSWYQQTPGQGLQFLFEYFSETQRNKGNFPGRFSGRQFSNSRSEMNVSTLELGDSALYLCASSLATSGGTDTQYFGPGTRLTVL.

This clone was detected once. The chain uses TRBV7-2 and TRBJ2-4, with 10 positions matching TRBD2. V was clipped by 3 bases and J by 4 bases; unmatched bases: 6. Germline-derived CDR1 and CDR2 are SGHTA and FQGNSA. The CDR3 is 16 amino acids. The CDR3 region has the DNA TGTGCCAGCAGCTTCCTAGCGGGAGAGGGAAAAAACATTCAGTACTTC. This encodes CASSFLAGEGKNIQYF.

The chain recombines TRBV6-5 with TRBJ2-6; no reliable D call. The CDR3 sequence is 15 residues long. V dropped 4 bases and J dropped 4 bases, with 11 bases sitting between them. CDR1 is MNHEY, CDR2 SVGAGI, per germline. This CDR3 reads CASSSPGFGANVLTF. The CDR3 DNA is TGTGCCAGCAGTTCCCCCGGGTTCGGGGCCAACGTCCTGACTTTC.

This sequence joins TRBV27 and TRBJ2-2; D is perhaps TRBD2 (5 bases). Trimming shortened V by 4 bases and J by 5 bases, and 8 bases separated the two germline ends. Germline values: CDR1 MNHEY, CDR2 SMNVEV (reference sequence). This CDR3 comprises 13 residues. In DNA, the CDR3 is TGTGCCAGCAGTTGGGGAGAAACCGGGGAGCTGTTTTTT. It specifies CASSWGETGELFF.

The CDR3 DNA reads TGTGCCAGCAGCGTAGGACAGGGCTTCTACGAGCAGTACTTC. Translating it yields CASSVGQGFYEQYF. The V call is TRBV9, the J call TRBJ2-7, with 7 bases lining up with TRBD1. This CDR3 comprises 14 residues. V shed 0 bases, J shed 3 bases, and the junction held 3 bases outside the gene matches. CDR1 is SGDLS and CDR2 is YYNGEE in the germline V gene. The complete variable domain, with remaining parts taken from reference TRBV9 and TRBJ2-7, reads DSGVTQTPKHLITATGQRVTLRCSPRSGDLSVYWYQQSLDQGLQFLIQYYNGEERAKGNILERFSAQQFPDLHSELNLSSLELGDSALYFCASSVGQGFYEQYFGPGTRLTVT.

The rearrangement uses TRBV2 and TRBJ2-4; 9 bases align to TRBD1. Germline-derived CDR1 and CDR2 are SNHLY and FYNNEI. J gave up 1 base and V 7 bases, and 2 bases lay outside the gene matches. The CDR3 loop spans 14 amino acids. CDR3 residues: CASNGQGAKNIQYF. The CDR3 nucleotides read TGTGCCAGCAACGGACAGGGGGCCAAAAACATTCAGTACTTC.